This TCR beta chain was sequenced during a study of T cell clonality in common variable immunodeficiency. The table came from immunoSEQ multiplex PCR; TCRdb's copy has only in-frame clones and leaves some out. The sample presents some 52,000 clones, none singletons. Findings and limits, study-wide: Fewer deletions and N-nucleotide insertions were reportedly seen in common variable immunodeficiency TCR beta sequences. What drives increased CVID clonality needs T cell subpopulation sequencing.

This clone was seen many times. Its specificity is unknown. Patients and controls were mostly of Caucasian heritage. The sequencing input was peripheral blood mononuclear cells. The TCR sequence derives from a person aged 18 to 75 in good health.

CDR3 DNA, as far as it was read: TGTGCCATCAGTGAGACCGACTACGAG. It yields the protein CAISETDYE. The whole CDR3 sequence reads CAISETDYEYTF. The chain is built from TRBV10-3 and TRBJ1-2, with unresolved D. The read terminates 3 residues before the CDR3 end, so the remaining end is supplied by the germline J gene. In germline, CDR1 is ENHRY, CDR2 SYGVKD. The CDR3 is 12 residues long.